Below, 21 T cell receptor beta chains from the same sample are listed, as sequenced in a study of blood T cells in healthy people across ages. For the second PCR, which ran for 7 to 11 cycles, a sample-barcoded 5' primer and a J-beta primer mix were used. In TCRdb, the 5' RACE reads were re-called with MiXCR into one record per CDR3 protein. The data hold 350,000 to 450,000 distinct CDR3 sequences, with 45% to 60% observed a single time. Sequencing was performed on blood. The source is a man in his sixties in good health.

As concerns this clonotype: Just one base apart from a much larger clone, this may be a read error. The chain couples TRBV2 to TRBJ2-7; D is ambiguous. The CDR3 totals 12 residues. V dropped 6 bases and J dropped 4 bases, with 10 bases sitting between them. Germline V gives CDR1 SNHLY, CDR2 FYNNEI. CDR3 sequence reads: CASSLGWYEQYF. CDR3 sequence (DNA): TGTGCCAGCAGCCTCGGCTGGTACGAGCAGTACTTC. The full variable domain, its missing parts supplied by reference TRBV2 and TRBJ2-7, is EPEVTQTPSHQVTQMGQEVILRCVPISNHLYFYWYRQILGQKVEFLVSFYNNEISEKSEIFDDQFSVERPDGSNFTLKIRSTKLEDSAMYFCASSLGWYEQYFGPGTRLTVT.

This chain links TRBV2 with TRBJ2-1; D unresolved. Trimming took 5 bases from V and 4 from J, leaving 15 bases between them. Germline V gene lookup returns CDR1 SNHLY and CDR2 FYNNEI. The CDR3 extends over 15 amino acids. CDR3 nucleotide sequence: TGTGCCAGCAGTACGGGTTCTCCCGGTTACAATGAGCAGTTCTTC. This sequence encodes CASSTGSPGYNEQFF. Together with reference TRBV2 and TRBJ2-1, the CDR3 gives the full variable domain: EPEVTQTPSHQVTQMGQEVILRCVPISNHLYFYWYRQILGQKVEFLVSFYNNEISEKSEIFDDQFSVERPDGSNFTLKIRSTKLEDSAMYFCASSTGSPGYNEQFFGPGTRLTVL.

The chain links TRBV20-1 to TRBJ1-2; tentatively, D is TRBD1 (5 bases). Germline V CDR1 and CDR2: DFQATT, SNEGSKA (reference sequence). Trimming stripped 6 bases from V and 2 bases from J, with 19 bases between. This CDR3 spans 15 amino acids. CDR3 sequence reads: CSARAGVLRNYGYTF. CDR3 DNA: TGCAGTGCCCGCGCGGGGGTTTTGAGGAACTATGGCTACACCTTC.

This clonotype showed up many times. The rearrangement uses TRBV4-1 and TRBJ2-4; D is uncertain. Germline CDR1 is MGHRA and CDR2 is YSYEKL. This CDR3 contains 12 residues. Trimming removed 2 bases from V and 9 bases from J, with 8 bases in between. The chain's CDR3 is CASSQQPGIQYF. The CDR3 DNA reads TGCGCCAGCAGCCAACAGCCAGGCATTCAGTACTTC.

This clonotype was found a few times. The J gene is TRBJ2-3, the V gene TRBV29-1, with 13 bases matching TRBD2. CDR3 length equals 16 residues. Trimming removed 5 bases from V and 6 bases from J; junction bases left unmatched: 11. Germline CDR1 reads SQVTM; CDR2 reads ANQGSEA. The CDR3 region is CSVSPGTSGNGDTQYF. DNA of the CDR3: TGCAGCGTTTCCCCGGGGACTAGCGGGAATGGGGATACGCAGTATTTT.

This chain joins TRBV10-3 and TRBJ2-5, with a possible D match to TRBD2 (5 bases). Germline-derived CDR1 and CDR2 are ENHRY and SYGVKD. The CDR3 covers 11 residues. The CDR3 protein is CVSSESGLQYF. CDR3 DNA sequence: TGTGTCAGCAGTGAGTCTGGACTCCAGTACTTC.

This chain connects TRBV6-1 to TRBJ1-6; TRBD1 matches at 9 bases. This CDR3 contains 19 residues. Losses at the gene ends were 6 bases for V and 6 bases for J; bases not matched to a gene: 18. Germline V gene data show CDR1 as MNHNS and CDR2 as SASEGT. This CDR3 is CASSGGGQGSRLTNSPLHF. The DNA for the CDR3 is TGTGCCAGCAGCGGTGGCGGACAGGGGAGTAGGTTGACTAATTCACCCCTCCACTTT.

The chain recombines TRBV5-1 with TRBJ2-5, with D possibly TRBD2 on 6 matching bases. The V gene lost 4 bases and the J gene lost 1 base, with 8 bases spanning the gap. Germline CDR1 SGHRS, CDR2 YFSETQ. This CDR3 contains 13 residues. The CDR3 here is CASSIAVQETQYF. As DNA, the CDR3 is TGCGCCAGCAGCATAGCGGTCCAAGAGACCCAGTACTTC.

This clonotype was detected ten times or more. This chain uses TRBV28 with TRBJ2-5, with TRBD2 identical over 7 bases. Germline trimming cut 2 bases from V and 0 bases from J; bases unmatched to any gene: 3. The germline V gene has CDR1 MDHEN and CDR2 SYDVKM. This CDR3 is built from 15 residues. DNA of the CDR3: TGTGCCAGCAGTTTAGGCGGGGGTTACCAAGAGACCCAGTACTTC. Translation: CASSLGGGYQETQYF.

The chain combines TRBV27 with TRBJ2-7; a possible D gene is TRBD1 (6 bases). With 8 bases removed from V and 7 bases from J, the gap between germline ends came to 21 bases. This CDR3 is built from 14 residues. Germline CDR1 and CDR2: MNHEY and SMNVEV (reference sequence). CDR3 amino acids: CASWPTGVVREQYF. DNA of the CDR3: TGTGCCAGCTGGCCGACAGGTGTGGTTCGGGAGCAGTACTTC.

The genes are TRBV20-1 and TRBJ1-5; TRBD1 agrees at 7 bases. V shed 0 bases, J shed 1 base, and the junction held 15 bases outside the gene matches. The CDR3 totals 19 residues. Germline values: CDR1 DFQATT, CDR2 SNEGSKA (reference sequence). CDR3 protein: CSARDSKTGSFGSNQPQHF. In nucleotides, the CDR3 is TGCAGTGCTAGAGATTCAAAGACAGGGAGTTTTGGGAGCAATCAGCCCCAGCATTTT.

This clonotype was found a few times. The chain carries TRBV7-2 and TRBJ2-4, with no clear D. V was shortened by 1 base and J by 0 bases, with 7 bases between the two germline ends. The CDR3 runs to 15 residues. Germline loops: CDR1 SGHTA, CDR2 FQGNSA. The CDR3 sequence is CASSLVATAKNIQYF. CDR3 coding DNA: TGTGCCAGCAGCTTAGTTGCGACAGCCAAAAACATTCAGTACTTC.

This clonotype was counted only a few times. V is TRBV12-3 or TRBV12-4 and J is TRBJ1-2; D uncertain. With 4 bases removed from V and 4 bases from J, the gap between germline ends came to 4 bases. This CDR3 contains 11 residues. The CDR3 is CASSSIYGYTF. The CDR3 bases are TGTGCCAGCAGTTCTATCTATGGCTACACCTTC.

This chain uses TRBV20-1 with TRBJ2-3; D may be TRBD2 (5 bases). Germline V CDR1 and CDR2: DFQATT, SNEGSKA (reference sequence). Trimming shortened V by 8 bases and J by 5 bases, and 23 bases separated the two germline ends. The CDR3 runs 15 residues. CDR3 nucleotide sequence: TGCAGTCCCCATTATTTTGGGGAGCCCATAGATACGCAGTATTTT. This sequence encodes CSPHYFGEPIDTQYF.

The rearrangement joins TRBV30 to TRBJ1-2; D remains unclear. CDR1 is GTSNPN and CDR2 is SVGIG in the germline V gene (reference sequence). V was shortened by 1 base and J by 3 bases, with 9 bases between the two germline ends. The CDR3 loop spans 13 amino acids. DNA for the CDR3: TGTGCCTGGAGTGATCGGTGGGACTATGGCTACACCTTC. It is translated as CAWSDRWDYGYTF.

Ten or more counts support this clonotype. This sequence joins TRBV6-6 and TRBJ2-5; no clear D gene. The better agreement between TRBJ2-7 and the DNA end casts doubt on the J call. Germline V gives CDR1 MNHNY, CDR2 SVGAGI (reference sequence). This CDR3 spans 12 amino acids. The CDR3 is CASSYGLGEQYF. The CDR3, as DNA: TGTGCCAGCAGTTACGGTCTGGGCGAGCAGTACTTC.

This clonotype was observed a handful of times. V usage is TRBV29-1 and J usage is TRBJ2-7; the match to TRBD2 covers 7 bases. The CDR3 loop spans 16 amino acids. CDR1 SQVTM and CDR2 ANQGSEA come from the germline V gene. With 4 bases clipped from V and 0 bases from J, the junction kept 12 bases outside the gene matches. CDR3 region: CSVVGGVRESSYEQYF. CDR3 nucleotide sequence: TGCAGCGTTGTTGGGGGTGTGCGGGAGAGCTCCTACGAGCAGTACTTC.

The chain joins TRBV3-1 to TRBJ2-7; D is uncertain. This CDR3 has 15 residues. Germline V gene sequence: CDR1 LGHDT, CDR2 YNNKEL (reference sequence). Trimming cost V 0 bases and J 0 bases, with 9 bases left between them. CDR3 bases: TGTGCCAGCAGCCAAGATGCTAAAAACTCCTACGAGCAGTACTTC. Its protein product is CASSQDAKNSYEQYF.

As to this clonotype: A much larger clone differs from this one at a single base, so this may be a read error. The V and J genes are TRBV12-3 or TRBV12-4 and TRBJ2-1; 7 bases match TRBD1. The J segment lost 13 bases and the V segment lost 6 bases, leaving 9 bases of the junction unmatched. The CDR3 runs 12 residues. The CDR3 DNA follows: TGTGCCAGCAGCGAGGGGGCCTCAACCCAGTTCTTC. Residues: CASSEGASTQFF.

The gene calls are TRBV7-2 and TRBJ2-7; D possibly corresponds to TRBD2 (6 bases). V was pared by 1 base and J by 0 bases, with 10 bases between. This CDR3 has 15 residues. Germline loops: CDR1 SGHTA, CDR2 FQGNSA. The CDR3 nucleotides read TGTGCCAGCAGCTTAGGGACTACCTACTCCTACGAGCAGTACTTC. Encoded protein: CASSLGTTYSYEQYF.

This clonotype was recorded once. V and J are TRBV5-1 and TRBJ1-1; 7 bases agree with TRBD1. The junction had 6 bases not matched to a gene; V was cut back by 4 bases and J by 0 bases. Germline lookup yields CDR1 SGHRS and CDR2 YFSETQ. CDR3 size: 15 residues. CDR3 DNA: TGCGCCAGCAGCACTACCACAGGGGTGAACACTGAAGCTTTCTTT. It codes for CASSTTTGVNTEAFF.